These 14 T cell receptor beta chains came from one sample sequenced in a study of cytomegalovirus exposure and HLA in healthy donors. The PCR used 60 Vbeta and 13 Jbeta primers. The repertoire was sequenced with immunoSEQ multiplex PCR; TCRdb's copy has only in-frame clones and lacks some. The sample has about 110,000 clones; less than 85% are singletons. The sample comprised PBMCs. Receptors originate from a man aged 18 to 30 in good health and CMV-seronegative.

The rearrangement joins TRBV10-3 to TRBJ2-1; 16 positions match TRBD2. CDR3 length: 13 amino acids. The trim removed 10 bases at V and 13 bases at J, leaving 7 bases unmatched. The germline V gene encodes CDR1 ENHRY and CDR2 SYGVKD. The DNA for the CDR3 is TGTGCCACTGGGACTAGCGGGGGGGCCGATCAGTTCTTC. Translating it yields CATGTSGGADQFF.

Regarding this clone: The germline gene is not matched at one end of the junction; a read error may be the cause. The chain has TRBV2 and TRBJ1-2, with 7 bases matching TRBD1. CDR3 size: 14 residues. Per germline, CDR1 SNHLY and CDR2 FYNNEI. DNA of the CDR3: TGTGCCAGCAGTGTACAGGGGAAGGGGTATGGCTACCCCTTC. It translates to CASSVQGKGYGYPF. Full variable domain (rest looked up from reference TRBV2 and TRBJ1-2): EPEVTQTPSHQVTQMGQEVILRCVPISNHLYFYWYRQILGQKVEFLVSFYNNEISEKSEIFDDQFSVERPDGSNFTLKIRSTKLEDSAMYFCASSVQGKGYGYPFGSGTRLTVV.

The rearrangement uses TRBV5-6 and TRBJ2-3, with a tentative D call TRBD1 (5 bases). The CDR3 covers 14 residues. The V end lost 0 bases, the J end lost 2 bases, and 7 bases lay between the germline ends. Germline values: CDR1 SGHDT, CDR2 YYEEEE. Here the CDR3 DNA reads TGTGCCAGCAGCTTGGACAGGACCACAGATACGCAGTATTTT. Translation: CASSLDRTTDTQYF.

The chain joins TRBV5-1 to TRBJ2-5; tentatively, D is TRBD1 (5 bases). Trimming left V 0 bases short and J 3 bases short, with 12 bases between. CDR1 is SGHRS, CDR2 YFSETQ, per germline. CDR3 length: 15 amino acids. The CDR3 loop reads CASSLAQGLKETQYF. The CDR3 DNA sequence: TGCGCCAGCAGCTTGGCCCAGGGCTTGAAAGAGACCCAGTACTTC.

This clone was found a few times. The chain links TRBV16 to TRBJ1-1; D is possibly TRBD1 (5 bases). CDR3 size: 13 residues. The germline CDR1 and CDR2 sequences are KGHSY and FQNENV. V gave up 4 bases and J gave up 1 base, with 7 bases separating them. CDR3 amino acids: CASSLTENTEAFF. The DNA of the CDR3 is TGTGCCAGCAGCCTGACAGAGAACACTGAAGCTTTCTTT.

CDR3 nucleotides: TGCAGCGTTACAGGGAATGGATACAATGAGCAGTTCTTC. This sequence encodes CSVTGNGYNEQFF. The rearrangement joins TRBV29-1 to TRBJ2-1; weak D call: TRBD1 (6 bases). V was trimmed by 5 bases and J by 4 bases, leaving 12 bases between them. The germline V gene has CDR1 SQVTM and CDR2 ANQGSEA. There are 13 residues in the CDR3.

V and J are TRBV5-4 and TRBJ2-3, with 13 bases fitting TRBD2. In germline, CDR1 is SGHNT, CDR2 YYREEE (reference sequence). The CDR3 sequence is 18 residues long. The V gene end was trimmed by 2 bases and the J gene end by 2 bases; junction bases not matched to a gene: 8. This CDR3 is CASSFRTSGGLITDTQYF. The CDR3 region has the DNA TGTGCCAGCAGCTTTCGGACTAGCGGGGGCTTAATCACAGATACGCAGTATTTT.

This sequence joins TRBV9 and TRBJ2-7; D perhaps matches TRBD1 (6 bases). V lost 4 bases and J 2 bases, leaving 16 bases between the germline ends. This CDR3 comprises 15 residues. The germline V gene encodes CDR1 SGDLS and CDR2 YYNGEE. The CDR3 nucleotides read TGTGCCAGCAGCCACCGGCAGGGGCAAGCCTACGAGCAGTACTTC. This sequence encodes CASSHRQGQAYEQYF. Full variable domain (missing parts from reference TRBV9 and TRBJ2-7): DSGVTQTPKHLITATGQRVTLRCSPRSGDLSVYWYQQSLDQGLQFLIQYYNGEERAKGNILERFSAQQFPDLHSELNLSSLELGDSALYFCASSHRQGQAYEQYFGPGTRLTVT.

This clone was recorded only once. The V call is TRBV14, the J call TRBJ1-6; tentatively, D is TRBD1 (5 bases). Germline loops: CDR1 SGHDN, CDR2 FVKESK. CDR3 size: 18 residues. V was trimmed by 0 bases and J by 7 bases, leaving 19 bases between them. CDR3 residues: CASSQEGGAQDWNSPLHF. CDR3 nucleotide sequence: TGTGCCAGCAGCCAAGAAGGCGGGGCGCAGGATTGGAATTCACCCCTCCACTTT.

The rearrangement joins TRBV25-1 to TRBJ2-7, with D perhaps matching TRBD2 (5 bases). Germline V gene lookup returns CDR1 MGHDK and CDR2 SYGVNS. The CDR3 is made up of 14 amino acids. V lost 6 bases and J 5 bases, leaving 17 bases between the germline ends. This CDR3 reads CASSIRGYIHEQYF. Written as DNA, the CDR3 is TGTGCCAGCAGCATTCGAGGGTATATCCACGAGCAGTACTTC.

This chain's CDR3 is CASSKTPWDEQFF. The CDR3 DNA follows: TGTGCCAGCAGTAAGACTCCGTGGGATGAGCAGTTCTTC. The genes are TRBV28 and TRBJ2-1, with D uncertain. Germline values: CDR1 MDHEN, CDR2 SYDVKM. The CDR3 totals 13 residues. With 5 bases removed from V and 8 bases from J, the gap between germline ends came to 13 bases.

V gene TRBV5-1 combines with J gene TRBJ2-3; 11 nucleotides agree with TRBD2. The junction had 4 bases not matched to a gene; V was cut back by 0 bases and J by 4 bases. This CDR3 has 16 residues. CDR1 is SGHRS and CDR2 is YFSETQ in the germline V gene. CDR3 loop: CASSLVAGGPADTQYF. The CDR3 DNA is TGCGCCAGCAGCTTGGTAGCGGGGGGGCCCGCAGATACGCAGTATTTT.

The CDR3 reads CASSLGPRQPQHF. The DNA for the CDR3 is TGTGCCAGCAGCTTGGGGCCGCGTCAGCCCCAGCATTTT. The J gene is TRBJ1-5, the V gene TRBV7-2; tentative D call: TRBD1 (5 bases). CDR3 length: 13 residues. V was clipped by 3 bases and J by 6 bases, with 9 bases between them. Per the germline V gene, CDR1 is SGHTA and CDR2 is FQGNSA.

The chain is built from TRBV4-3 and TRBJ2-1; 9 positions match TRBD1. The CDR3 totals 18 residues. With 2 bases clipped from V and 8 bases from J, the junction kept 16 bases outside the gene matches. In germline, CDR1 is LGHNA, CDR2 YSLEER. The chain's CDR3 is CASSQRNAGTGRLDEQFF. Written as DNA, the CDR3 is TGCGCCAGCAGCCAAAGAAACGCAGGGACAGGGCGCTTGGATGAGCAGTTCTTC.